This T cell receptor (beta chain) was identified during a study of blood T cell repertoires in COVID-19. Overall study context: Acute and convalescent COVID-19 specimens originated in the United States, Italy and Spain. Nucleic acid was either cDNA or gDNA, and it came from T cells, B-cell-depleted T cells, or PBMCs.

Original handling: Reference gene primers were amplified, and this amplification served to estimate nucleated cell counts. The assay was immunoSEQ multiplex PCR, and TCRdb's table has in-frame clones only and misses some. That table is the source of V, J and clone size, and D and trimming were worked out from the DNA. The sample lists roughly 150,000 clones; under 90% were seen once. Looked up from germline, CDR1 is MNHNY and CDR2 is SVGAGI (reference sequence). The V end lost 6 bases, the J end lost 9 bases, and 6 bases lay between the germline ends. The CDR3 runs to 11 residues. This chain links TRBV6-6 with TRBJ1-6; no definite D call. This sequence was found in a man in his sixties with acute or convalescent COVID-19. The sequenced sample consisted of peripheral blood. CDR3 nucleotides: TGTGCCAGCAGCCAGTCTTCACCCCTCCACTTT. It specifies CASSQSSPLHF.